Listed below are T cell receptor beta chains from one sample, sequenced in a study of blood T cell repertoires in COVID-19. Libraries were prepared by immunoSEQ multiplex PCR; TCRdb keeps only in-frame clonotypes and omits some of them. This sample has approximately 310,000 clones, with 75% to 90% found just once. The sequenced material came from PBMCs or T cells enriched from blood (not recorded which). The receptors shown here come from a woman aged 25 to 39 who had been exposed to COVID-19. Each CDR3 is given with its conserved first and last residue. Each record gives: D gene, V gene, CDR3 protein. The D gene is left open where the match is weak.

TRBD1	TRBV30	CAWILHRGLLVAFF
TRBD1	TRBV2	CASSGQGGPTQPQHF
TRBD1	TRBV12-3/TRBV12-4	CASRSDRGVAFF
.	TRBV30	CAWSVGSGRALLLRGYGYTF
TRBD1	TRBV7-8	CASSLGQGSGRLFF
.	TRBV3-1/TRBV3-2	CASSPDRLSGNTIYF
.	TRBV9	CASSVGSDPYEQYF
TRBD2	TRBV15	CATSRGRSSGSTGELFF
TRBD2	TRBV28	CASSFQGLAVSTDTQYF
.	TRBV18	CASSPSRNQVDEQYF
TRBD1	TRBV11-2	CASSQQGASSPLHF
.	TRBV19	CASTEDTTRDEQYF
.	TRBV18	CASSPQMREQYF
TRBD1	TRBV6-1	CASSEATGGREQFF
TRBD2	TRBV4-1	CASSQGLRGGSYNEQFF
TRBD2	TRBV28	CATLLSPGGGEQFF
TRBD2	TRBV6-2/TRBV6-3	CASSPFWAGDYEQYF
TRBD2	TRBV5-6	CASSLKLLTSGGYTGELFF
TRBD1	TRBV7-2	CASSPIDRVGQPQHF
.	TRBV4-1	CASSQGTGYTEAFF
.	TRBV28	CASSTPQTGANVLTF
.	TRBV19	CASQLGWAGVQPQHF
.	TRBV2	CASSLRLGTGELFF
.	TRBV5-4	CASSPGGRNYGYTF
.	TRBV6-5	CAILRDTYEQYF
.	TRBV15	CATSFQGYEQYF
.	TRBV2	CASTLLKGLDF
.	TRBV11-2	CASSITGNGYGYTF
.	TRBV27	CASSTWTGYGYTF